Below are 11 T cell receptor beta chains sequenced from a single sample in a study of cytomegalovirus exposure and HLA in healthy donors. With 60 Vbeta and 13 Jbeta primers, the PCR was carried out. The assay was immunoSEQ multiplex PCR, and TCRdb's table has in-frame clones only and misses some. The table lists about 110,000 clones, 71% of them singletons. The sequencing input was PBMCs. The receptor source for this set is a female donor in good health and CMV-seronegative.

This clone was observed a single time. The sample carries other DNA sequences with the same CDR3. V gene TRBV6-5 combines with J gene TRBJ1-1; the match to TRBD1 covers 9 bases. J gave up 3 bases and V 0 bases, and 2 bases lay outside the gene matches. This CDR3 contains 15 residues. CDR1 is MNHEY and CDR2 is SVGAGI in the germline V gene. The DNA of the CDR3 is TGTGCCAGCAGTTACTCGACAGGGGGGGACACTGAAGCTTTCTTT. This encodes CASSYSTGGDTEAFF.

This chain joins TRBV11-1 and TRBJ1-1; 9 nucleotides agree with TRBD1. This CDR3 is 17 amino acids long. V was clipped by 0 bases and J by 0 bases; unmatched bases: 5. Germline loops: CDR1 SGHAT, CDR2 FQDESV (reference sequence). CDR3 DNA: TGTGCCAGCAGCTTAGCCGGACAGGGGTGGCTGAACACTGAAGCTTTCTTT. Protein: CASSLAGQGWLNTEAFF.

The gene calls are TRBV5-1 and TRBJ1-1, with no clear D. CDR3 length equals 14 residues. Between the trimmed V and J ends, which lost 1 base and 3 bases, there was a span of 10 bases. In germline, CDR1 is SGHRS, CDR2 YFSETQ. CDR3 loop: CASSLRASDTEAFF. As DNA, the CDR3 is TGCGCCAGCAGCTTGAGAGCGTCGGACACTGAAGCTTTCTTT.

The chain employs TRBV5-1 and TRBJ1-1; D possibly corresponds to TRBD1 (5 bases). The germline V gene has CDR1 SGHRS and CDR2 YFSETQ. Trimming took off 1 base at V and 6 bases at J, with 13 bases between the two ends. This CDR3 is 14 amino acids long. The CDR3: CASSLRRDLSEAFF. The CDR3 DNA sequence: TGCGCCAGCAGCTTGAGGAGGGACCTCTCTGAAGCTTTCTTT.

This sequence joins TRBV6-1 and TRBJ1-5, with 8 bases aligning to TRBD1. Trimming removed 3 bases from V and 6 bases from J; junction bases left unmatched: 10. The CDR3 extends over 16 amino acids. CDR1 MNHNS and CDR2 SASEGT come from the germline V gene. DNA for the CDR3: TGTGCCAGCAGTGAGCCGGCAGGGGGCTTCGGTCAGCCCCAGCATTTT. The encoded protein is CASSEPAGGFGQPQHF.

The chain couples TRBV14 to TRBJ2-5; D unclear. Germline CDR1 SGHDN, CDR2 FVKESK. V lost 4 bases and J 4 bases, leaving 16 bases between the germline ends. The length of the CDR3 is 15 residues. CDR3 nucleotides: TGTGCCAGCAGCCCAATTCGAGGAGTTGGAGAGACCCAGTACTTC. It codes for CASSPIRGVGETQYF.

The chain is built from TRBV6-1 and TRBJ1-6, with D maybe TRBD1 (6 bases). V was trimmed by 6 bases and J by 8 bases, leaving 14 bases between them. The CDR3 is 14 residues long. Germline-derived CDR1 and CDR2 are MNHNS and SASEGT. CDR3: CASRTEQGHSPLHF. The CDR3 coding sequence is TGTGCCAGCAGGACGGAGCAGGGGCATTCACCCCTCCACTTT.

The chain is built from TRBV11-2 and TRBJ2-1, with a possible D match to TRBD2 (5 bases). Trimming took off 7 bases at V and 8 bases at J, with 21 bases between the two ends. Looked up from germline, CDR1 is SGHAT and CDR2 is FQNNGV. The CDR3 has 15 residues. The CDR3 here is CASTPKDGNFYEQFF. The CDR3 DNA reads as TGTGCCAGCACCCCAAAGGACGGGAATTTCTATGAGCAGTTCTTC.

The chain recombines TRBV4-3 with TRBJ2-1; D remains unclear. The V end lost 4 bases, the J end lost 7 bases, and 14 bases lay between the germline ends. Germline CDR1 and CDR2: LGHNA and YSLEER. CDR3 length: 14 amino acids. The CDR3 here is CASSPEGVWNEQFF. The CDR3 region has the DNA TGCGCCAGCAGCCCCGAAGGAGTTTGGAATGAGCAGTTCTTC.

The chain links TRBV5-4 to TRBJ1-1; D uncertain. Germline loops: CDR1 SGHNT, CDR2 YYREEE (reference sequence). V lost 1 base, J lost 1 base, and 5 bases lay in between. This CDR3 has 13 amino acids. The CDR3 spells CASSLFQNTEAFF. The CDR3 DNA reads TGTGCCAGCAGCTTGTTTCAGAACACTGAAGCTTTCTTT.

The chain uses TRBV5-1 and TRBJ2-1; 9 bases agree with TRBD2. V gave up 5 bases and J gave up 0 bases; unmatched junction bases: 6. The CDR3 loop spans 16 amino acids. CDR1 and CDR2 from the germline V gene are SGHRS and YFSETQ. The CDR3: CASRINSGSSYNEQFF. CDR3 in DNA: TGCGCCAGCAGAATCAATAGCGGGAGCTCCTACAATGAGCAGTTCTTC.